Shown below are 26 T cell receptor beta chains from a single sample sequenced in a study of cytomegalovirus exposure and HLA in healthy donors. PCR involved 60 Vbeta and 13 Jbeta primers. TCRdb keeps only in-frame clones here, not all; method: immunoSEQ multiplex PCR. This specimen shows about 210,000 clones; the ten leading clones hold about 1%. The sample was PBMCs. These TCRs come from a woman aged 30 to 39 in good health and CMV-seropositive.

The chain couples TRBV30 to TRBJ2-7; D gene ambiguous. The V gene lost 4 bases and the J gene lost 0 bases, with 7 bases spanning the gap. Germline CDR1 is GTSNPN and CDR2 is SVGIG (reference sequence). The CDR3 loop spans 12 amino acids. DNA for the CDR3: TGTGCCTGGACTCACAGCTCCTACGAGCAGTACTTC. Encoded protein: CAWTHSSYEQYF.

The chain joins TRBV28 to TRBJ1-2; D call uncertain. Germline assignment: CDR1 MDHEN and CDR2 SYDVKM. Trimming stripped 4 bases from V and 4 bases from J, with 13 bases between. The CDR3 runs 14 residues. The CDR3 coding sequence is TGTGCCAGCAGTTACGCGGGCGGACTCTATGGCTACACCTTC. As protein: CASSYAGGLYGYTF.

This chain uses TRBV7-9 with TRBJ2-7, with TRBD1 matching over 7 bases. The V and J ends lost 3 bases and 7 bases, in that order; junction bases with no gene match: 9. Germline V CDR1 and CDR2: SEHNR, FQNEAQ (reference sequence). The CDR3 has 14 amino acids. The CDR3 loop reads CASSFTRQGEEQYF. In DNA form, the CDR3 reads TGTGCCAGCAGCTTCACTCGACAGGGCGAGGAGCAGTACTTC.

The V and J genes are TRBV4-1 and TRBJ2-4; D gene unclear. V was trimmed by 0 bases and J by 2 bases, leaving 14 bases between them. Germline V CDR1 and CDR2: MGHRA, YSYEKL. The length of the CDR3 is 17 residues. Written as DNA, the CDR3 is TGCGCCAGCAGCCAAGATCGAGGAGCCAGCACCAAAAACATTCAGTACTTC. Its translation: CASSQDRGASTKNIQYF.

The chain uses TRBV7-2 and TRBJ2-5; 7 positions agree with TRBD2. The trim removed 1 base at V and 5 bases at J, leaving 4 bases unmatched. Germline V lookup: CDR1 SGHTA, CDR2 FQGNSA. The CDR3 has 14 residues. The CDR3 here is CASSLGDYRETQYF. CDR3 coding DNA: TGTGCCAGCAGCTTAGGGGACTACAGGGAGACCCAGTACTTC.

The chain uses TRBV18 and TRBJ1-4, with D perhaps TRBD1 (6 bases). CDR1 and CDR2 (germline): KGHSH, LQKENI. The CDR3 runs 17 residues. V was clipped by 3 bases and J by 0 bases, with 14 bases between them. In DNA, the CDR3 is TGTGCCAGCTCACCTTTGGGACAACTTGCAACTAATGAAAAACTGTTTTTT. Translation gives CASSPLGQLATNEKLFF.

A word on this clone: One end of the junction is discordant with germline, which a read error may explain. The genes are TRBV6-5 and TRBJ1-2, with D perhaps matching TRBD1 (5 bases). From germline, CDR1 is MNHEY and CDR2 SVGAGI. The CDR3 runs to 15 residues. The CDR3 DNA follows: TGTGCCTGCAGTTACGACAGCCCGATCACCTATGGCTACACCTTC. The encoded protein is CACSYDSPITYGYTF.

The chain carries TRBV18 and TRBJ2-5; no definite D call. Trimming left V 0 bases short and J 5 bases short, with 10 bases between. The CDR3 sequence is 14 residues long. In germline, CDR1 is KGHSH, CDR2 LQKENI. The CDR3 spells CASSPPNRLETQYF. CDR3 nucleotides: TGTGCCAGCTCACCACCGAATAGATTGGAGACCCAGTACTTC.

The chain joins TRBV5-1 to TRBJ1-1; 9 nucleotides align to TRBD1. Trimming at V came to 4 bases and at J to 3 bases, leaving 4 bases not matched to a gene. The length of the CDR3 is 14 residues. In germline, CDR1 is SGHRS, CDR2 YFSETQ. The CDR3 loop is CASSDDRGYTEAFF. Written as DNA, the CDR3 is TGCGCCAGCAGCGATGACAGGGGGTACACTGAAGCTTTCTTT.

V and J are TRBV11-2 and TRBJ2-1; 8 positions match TRBD2. The length of the CDR3 is 15 residues. Germline-derived CDR1 and CDR2 are SGHAT and FQNNGV. V lost 5 bases and J lost 0; bases outside the gene matches: 3. CDR3 DNA sequence: TGTGCCAGCAGCCGGGGGGGGAGCTCCTACAATGAGCAGTTCTTC. Its translation is CASSRGGSSYNEQFF.

With respect to this clone: Other DNA variants within this sample encode the same CDR3. The J gene is TRBJ1-5, the V gene TRBV6-5; D may be TRBD1 (6 bases). Trimming shortened V by 6 bases and J by 1 base, and 10 bases separated the two germline ends. The CDR3 covers 14 residues. Germline V gene data show CDR1 as MNHEY and CDR2 as SVGAGI. In DNA form, the CDR3 reads TGTGCCAGCAGCCGTACAGGGAGCAATCAGCCCCAGCATTTT. This codes for CASSRTGSNQPQHF.

This chain joins TRBV5-4 and TRBJ2-7, with D tentatively TRBD1 (5 bases). The V gene's germline CDR1 is SGHNT and CDR2 YYREEE (reference sequence). This CDR3 region has 16 residues. V was shortened by 1 base and J by 0 bases, with 14 bases between the two germline ends. Here the CDR3 DNA reads TGTGCCAGCAGCTTGATCAGGGCAGGAGACTCCTACGAGCAGTACTTC. Residues: CASSLIRAGDSYEQYF.

The genes are TRBV5-1 and TRBJ2-2, with a possible D match to TRBD1 (6 bases). V was trimmed by 3 bases and J by 0 bases, leaving 12 bases between them. The CDR3 runs 16 residues. CDR1 and CDR2 (germline): SGHRS, YFSETQ. CDR3 coding DNA: TGCGCCAGCAGCTGGTCCGGGACACCGAACACCGGGGAGCTGTTTTTT. Protein: CASSWSGTPNTGELFF.

The chain couples TRBV5-4 to TRBJ1-1; D perhaps matches TRBD1 (6 bases). V was pared by 0 bases and J by 8 bases, with 26 bases between. CDR1 and CDR2 from the germline V gene are SGHNT and YYREEE (reference sequence). This CDR3 has 18 residues. CDR3 in amino acids: CASSLGGRAGEDPGEAFF. CDR3 nucleotides: TGTGCCAGCAGCTTGGGGGGACGGGCAGGGGAAGATCCTGGAGAAGCTTTCTTT.

This chain joins TRBV5-1 and TRBJ1-2; weak D call: TRBD1 (5 bases). The CDR3 contains 14 residues. V lost 0 bases and J lost 7, with 13 bases in between. CDR1 and CDR2 (germline): SGHRS, YFSETQ. This chain's CDR3 is CASSLDQGRGGYTF. CDR3 bases: TGCGCCAGCAGCTTGGACCAGGGAAGAGGTGGCTACACCTTC. Based on the CDR3 plus reference TRBV5-1 and TRBJ1-2, the full variable domain is KAGVTQTPRYLIKTRGQQVTLSCSPISGHRSVSWYQQTPGQGLQFLFEYFSETQRNKGNFPGRFSGRQFSNSRSEMNVSTLELGDSALYLCASSLDQGRGGYTFGSGTRLTVV.

The genes are TRBV14 and TRBJ2-7; 7 bases line up with TRBD1. Per the germline V gene, CDR1 is SGHDN and CDR2 is FVKESK. The CDR3 spans 13 residues. The trim removed 2 bases at V and 7 bases at J, leaving 5 bases unmatched. The CDR3 region has the DNA TGTGCCAGCAGCCAAAACAGGGGAGATGAGCAGTACTTC. Translation: CASSQNRGDEQYF.

V usage is TRBV27 and J usage is TRBJ2-5, with TRBD1 matching over 8 bases. CDR1 and CDR2 (germline): MNHEY, SMNVEV (reference sequence). The CDR3 has 16 amino acids. Trimming at V came to 6 bases and at J to 1 base, leaving 10 bases not matched to a gene. CDR3 protein: CASSYRGTPGQETQYF. The CDR3 DNA reads TGTGCCAGCAGCTACAGGGGGACACCGGGCCAAGAGACCCAGTACTTC.

The chain recombines TRBV29-1 with TRBJ1-4, with D possibly matching TRBD1 (5 bases). Between the trimmed V and J ends, which lost 4 bases and 8 bases, there was a span of 14 bases. Looked up from germline, CDR1 is SQVTM and CDR2 is ANQGSEA. The CDR3 has 13 residues. CDR3 loop: CSVVRGDYEKLFF. The CDR3 DNA reads TGCAGCGTTGTAAGAGGGGACTACGAAAAACTGTTTTTT.

This sequence joins TRBV9 and TRBJ2-5; D remains ambiguous. This CDR3 region has 14 residues. Trimming stripped 0 bases from V and 4 bases from J, with 10 bases between. Germline V gene data show CDR1 as SGDLS and CDR2 as YYNGEE. CDR3 nucleotides: TGTGCCAGCAGCGTAGGTATGGCACGAGAGACCCAGTACTTC. This encodes CASSVGMARETQYF.

The CDR3 DNA sequence: TGCGCCAGCAGCTTGGACCCTATGAGTGATGAGCAGTTCTTC. Amino acid sequence: CASSLDPMSDEQFF. This chain joins TRBV5-1 and TRBJ2-1; no clear D gene. V was pared by 0 bases and J by 8 bases, with 12 bases between. The CDR3 has 14 amino acids. Germline values: CDR1 SGHRS, CDR2 YFSETQ.

V gene TRBV19 combines with J gene TRBJ2-2; the match to TRBD1 covers 7 bases. The J segment lost 0 bases and the V segment lost 3 bases, leaving 4 bases of the junction unmatched. This CDR3 is 16 amino acids long. Germline CDR1 is LNHDA and CDR2 is SQIVND (reference sequence). CDR3 DNA sequence: TGTGCCAGTAGTATGTTAGGGACAGCGAACACCGGGGAGCTGTTTTTT. Residues: CASSMLGTANTGELFF.

The J gene is TRBJ1-5, the V gene TRBV15, with TRBD1 identical over 8 bases. Germline lookup yields CDR1 LNHNV and CDR2 YYDKDF (reference sequence). The CDR3 contains 17 residues. V shed 1 base and J 4 bases; nucleotides not matched to a gene: 9. The CDR3 DNA reads TGTGCCACCAGCAGAGCTCCGAGACAGGGGATTAATCAGCCCCAGCATTTT. Amino acids: CATSRAPRQGINQPQHF.

The V and J genes are TRBV7-2 and TRBJ1-2; TRBD1 is a possible D gene (5 bases). The CDR3 sequence is 14 residues long. V was cut by 2 bases and J by 2 bases, with 9 bases left in between. Germline-derived CDR1 and CDR2 are SGHTA and FQGNSA. Here the CDR3 DNA reads TGTGCCAGCAGCTTAAACGCAGGGAACTATGGCTACACCTTC. Protein product: CASSLNAGNYGYTF.

The genes are TRBV5-1 and TRBJ2-3, with D tentatively TRBD2 (6 bases). CDR3 length equals 16 residues. V gave up 7 bases and J gave up 1 base, with 19 bases separating them. CDR1 is SGHRS, CDR2 YFSETQ, per germline. CDR3 region: CASASTGTSRTDTQYF. DNA of the CDR3: TGCGCCAGCGCCTCCACCGGGACTTCACGCACAGATACGCAGTATTTT. The full variable domain, rest sourced from reference TRBV5-1 and TRBJ2-3, is KAGVTQTPRYLIKTRGQQVTLSCSPISGHRSVSWYQQTPGQGLQFLFEYFSETQRNKGNFPGRFSGRQFSNSRSEMNVSTLELGDSALYLCASASTGTSRTDTQYFGPGTRLTVL.

The chain is built from TRBV4-1 and TRBJ2-5; tentatively, D is TRBD2 (5 bases). The J call could be wrong; TRBJ2-7 is a better fit for the DNA end. The CDR3 runs to 14 residues. CDR1 is MGHRA and CDR2 is YSYEKL in the germline V gene. The CDR3 protein is CASSQGLPSYEQYF. The DNA for the CDR3 is TGCGCCAGCAGCCAAGGACTACCCTCCTACGAGCAGTACTTC.

The gene calls are TRBV7-9 and TRBJ1-2; D call uncertain. The CDR3 extends over 11 amino acids. Per the germline V gene, CDR1 is SEHNR and CDR2 is FQNEAQ (reference sequence). Trimming left V 8 bases short and J 6 bases short, with 10 bases between. The CDR3 bases are TGTGCCAGCCAGGAGGAAGATGGCTACACCTTC. Its protein product is CASQEEDGYTF. The full variable domain, rest sourced from reference TRBV7-9 and TRBJ1-2, is DTGVSQNPRHKITKRGQNVTFRCDPISEHNRLYWYRQTLGQGPEFLTYFQNEAQLEKSRLLSDRFSAERPKGSFSTLEIQRTEQGDSAMYLCASQEEDGYTFGSGTRLTVV.